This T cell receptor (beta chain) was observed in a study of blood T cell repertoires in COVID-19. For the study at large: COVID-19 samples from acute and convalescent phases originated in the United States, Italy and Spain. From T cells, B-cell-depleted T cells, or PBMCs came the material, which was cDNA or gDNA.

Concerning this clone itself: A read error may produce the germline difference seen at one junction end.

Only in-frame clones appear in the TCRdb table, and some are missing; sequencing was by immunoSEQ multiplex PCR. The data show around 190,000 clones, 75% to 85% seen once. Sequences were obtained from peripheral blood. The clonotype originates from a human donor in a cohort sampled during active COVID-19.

The CDR3 here is CASSLDRTNEKLFF. CDR3 nucleotide sequence: TGTGCCAGTAGTCTAGACAGGACTAATGAAAAACTGTTTTTT. The J gene is TRBJ1-4, the V gene TRBV19, with a possible D match to TRBD1 (6 bases). The CDR3 has 14 amino acids. Germline values: CDR1 LNHDA, CDR2 SQIVND (reference sequence).